The entry below describes one T cell receptor (beta chain). The CDR3 consists of 12 residues. Trimming took 8 bases from V and 4 from J; bases not matched to a gene: 3. Germline values: CDR1 MDHEN, CDR2 SYDVKM. The record originates from a study of blood T cells in healthy people across ages. For the second PCR, which ran for about 7 to 11 cycles, a sample-barcoded 5' primer and a J-beta primer mix were used. TCRdb redid the calling of the 5' RACE reads with MiXCR, one entry per CDR3 protein. This sample has nearly 1 million distinct CDR3 sequences; around 54% occur once, and the top ten carry around a fifth.

Sequenced material: blood. The gene calls are TRBV28 and TRBJ2-5; 8 bases are shared with TRBD1. This receptor was identified in a woman aged 60 to 75 in good health. This CDR3 reads CASQGAPETQYF. CDR3 in DNA: TGTGCCAGCCAGGGGGCCCCAGAGACCCAGTACTTC.